These 25 T cell receptor beta chains originate from one sample sequenced in a study of T cells after yellow fever vaccination. MiXCR was run by TCRdb on the 5' RACE reads, yielding one entry per CDR3 protein. The sample holds about 360,000 distinct CDR3 sequences, roughly 6.2% seen once. Sequences were derived from PBMCs, sampled 5 days after the yellow fever booster vaccination. These receptors all come from a man aged 25-45 years who received the YFV17D yellow fever vaccine.

The gene calls are TRBV3-1 and TRBJ2-7; TRBD2 matches 11 bases. Unmatched junction bases numbered 2, after V lost 0 bases and J lost 1 base. The germline V gene encodes CDR1 LGHDT and CDR2 YNNKEL (reference sequence). The CDR3 has 16 residues. Here the CDR3 reads CASSQDLAGGSYEQYF. CDR3 sequence (DNA): TGTGCCAGCAGCCAAGATTTAGCGGGAGGGTCCTACGAGCAGTACTTC.

This clonotype was recorded many times. The J gene is TRBJ2-5, the V gene TRBV5-6, with D tentatively TRBD1 (6 bases). Germline V gives CDR1 SGHDT, CDR2 YYEEEE. There are 17 residues in the CDR3. V was pared by 2 bases and J by 5 bases, with 22 bases between. The chain's CDR3 is CASSFTDRPFILETQYF. As DNA, the CDR3 is TGTGCCAGCAGCTTCACCGACAGGCCGTTTATCTTGGAGACCCAGTACTTC.

The chain uses TRBV20-1 and TRBJ2-1; TRBD2 might be the D (6 bases). Germline V gene sequence: CDR1 DFQATT, CDR2 SNEGSKA (reference sequence). V was shortened by 7 bases and J by 7 bases, with 14 bases between the two germline ends. The CDR3 is made up of 12 amino acids. CDR3: CSVAGSVNEQFF. CDR3 nucleotides: TGCAGTGTAGCCGGGAGTGTTAATGAGCAGTTCTTC.

This sequence joins TRBV19 and TRBJ2-1; 13 bases line up with TRBD2. There are 18 residues in the CDR3. The V gene's germline CDR1 is LNHDA and CDR2 SQIVND (reference sequence). The V and J ends lost 5 bases and 6 bases, in that order; junction bases with no gene match: 13. In DNA form, the CDR3 reads TGTGCCAGTAGTCCTGGACTAGCGGGAGCTTTCCTAATCAATGAGCAGTTCTTC. Amino acids: CASSPGLAGAFLINEQFF.

Only one count was recorded for this clonotype. DNA for the CDR3: TGCAGTGCTAACGGACCGGGCCTAGCGGGAGGGCCAACCTACGAGCAGTACTTC. Amino acid sequence: CSANGPGLAGGPTYEQYF. The chain couples TRBV20-1 to TRBJ2-7; TRBD2 matches at 12 bases. The junction had 15 bases not matched to a gene; V was cut back by 4 bases and J by 2 bases. The CDR3 spans 18 residues. Germline V gene lookup returns CDR1 DFQATT and CDR2 SNEGSKA (reference sequence).

This clonotype was counted between two and nine times. V gene TRBV18 combines with J gene TRBJ2-1, with TRBD2 matching over 7 bases. The trim removed 5 bases at V and 10 bases at J, leaving 5 bases unmatched. In germline, CDR1 is KGHSH, CDR2 LQKENI. The CDR3 contains 12 residues. The CDR3: CASSAQREEQFF. The CDR3 DNA is TGTGCCAGCTCAGCACAGCGGGAAGAGCAGTTCTTC.

The V call is TRBV12-3 or TRBV12-4, the J call TRBJ2-3; TRBD1 aligns across 9 bases. With 8 bases clipped from V and 8 bases from J, the junction kept 5 bases outside the gene matches. This CDR3 is built from 12 residues. CDR3 sequence (DNA): TGTGCCAGCTTATCGACAGGGGGTACGCAGTATTTT. As protein: CASLSTGGTQYF.

This clonotype has at least ten counts. The rearrangement joins TRBV5-5 to TRBJ2-1, with unresolved D. Germline values: CDR1 SGHKS, CDR2 YYEKEE (reference sequence). CDR3 length: 16 amino acids. V lost 5 bases and J 0 bases, leaving 15 bases between the germline ends. CDR3 protein: CASRTGPESSYNEQFF. The CDR3 nucleotides read TGTGCCAGCAGGACGGGCCCCGAGAGCTCCTACAATGAGCAGTTCTTC.

This clonotype has just a few counts. The V and J genes are TRBV10-3 and TRBJ2-7; unclear D gene. Deletions cut 6 bases from V and 2 bases from J, with 14 bases between. Germline lookup yields CDR1 ENHRY and CDR2 SYGVKD. This CDR3 contains 14 residues. The CDR3 nucleotides read TGTGCCATCAGGGCTACCGCCGGGCCCTACGAGCAGTACTTC. Protein product: CAIRATAGPYEQYF.

Concerning this clonotype: This may be a read error: a much more frequent sequence differs by one nucleotide. The chain links TRBV29-1 to TRBJ2-1, with D uncertain. CDR3 size: 15 residues. The germline V gene has CDR1 SQVTM and CDR2 ANQGSEA. The CDR3 sequence: CIVEAVTVGYNEQFF. For the CDR3, the DNA is TGCATCGTTGAAGCCGTTACAGTGGGCTACAATGAGCAGTTCTTC.

The chain recombines TRBV30 with TRBJ2-7; a weak D match, TRBD2 (6 bases). Trimming removed 5 bases at V and 2 bases at J, with 19 bases between. This CDR3 has 15 amino acids. The germline CDR1 and CDR2 sequences are GTSNPN and SVGIG (reference sequence). CDR3 in amino acids: CAWAVGGSVTYEQYF. CDR3 nucleotide sequence: TGTGCCTGGGCGGTCGGGGGAAGCGTTACCTACGAGCAGTACTTC. The full variable domain, in which reference TRBV30 and TRBJ2-7 provide the parts outside the CDR3, is SQTIHQWPATLVQPVGSPLSLECTVEGTSNPNLYWYRQAAGRGLQLLFYSVGIGQISSEVPQNLSASRPQDRQFILSSKKLLLSDSGFYLCAWAVGGSVTYEQYFGPGTRLTVT.

A few counts support this clonotype. The rearrangement joins TRBV20-1 to TRBJ2-7; TRBD2 matches 11 bases. Germline lookup yields CDR1 DFQATT and CDR2 SNEGSKA (reference sequence). This CDR3 contains 14 residues. V was pared by 6 bases and J by 8 bases, with 12 bases of the junction left unmatched. CDR3 nucleotide sequence: TGCAGTGCCTCCCCCACTAGCGGGAGTCACCAGCAGTACTTC. Amino acids: CSASPTSGSHQQYF.

In its sample, this clonotype was seen many times. V is TRBV20-1 and J is TRBJ2-7, with 8 nucleotides matching TRBD1. CDR3 length: 15 residues. Unmatched junction bases numbered 16, after V lost 5 bases and J lost 7 bases. The germline V gene has CDR1 DFQATT and CDR2 SNEGSKA (reference sequence). The CDR3 sequence is CSAVQPGQAAREQYF. In nucleotides, the CDR3 is TGCAGTGCTGTTCAACCGGGACAGGCGGCCCGGGAGCAGTACTTC.

The table lists this clonotype with many counts. The chain has TRBV12-3 or TRBV12-4 and TRBJ2-7; TRBD2 matches at 7 bases. The CDR3 extends over 13 amino acids. V lost 6 bases, J lost 3 bases, and 5 bases stayed unmatched. The DNA of the CDR3 is TGTGCCAGCAGCCGGGACTACAACTACGAGCAGTACTTC. Its protein is CASSRDYNYEQYF.

This clonotype was observed a handful of times. The chain links TRBV20-1 to TRBJ2-3; TRBD2 agrees at 9 bases. Per the germline V gene, CDR1 is DFQATT and CDR2 is SNEGSKA (reference sequence). The ends lost 2 bases at V and 4 bases at J; junction bases unmatched: 4. This CDR3 is 14 amino acids long. The CDR3 is CSARKVAGADTQYF. The CDR3 region has the DNA TGCAGTGCTAGAAAGGTAGCGGGAGCAGATACGCAGTATTTT.

This clonotype was seen repeatedly, ten times or more. The V gene is TRBV12-3 or TRBV12-4, the J gene TRBJ2-1; 7 bases are a match to TRBD2. This CDR3 is 15 amino acids long. The V gene end was trimmed by 6 bases and the J gene end by 2 bases; junction bases not matched to a gene: 7. CDR3: CASRPGLAAYNEQFF. The DNA for the CDR3 is TGTGCCAGCAGACCCGGCCTAGCGGCCTACAATGAGCAGTTCTTC.

This chain uses TRBV12-3 or TRBV12-4 with TRBJ2-2; a possible D gene is TRBD2 (7 bases). The V end was cut by 10 bases, the J end by 4 bases, with 16 bases between. This CDR3 contains 14 residues. In DNA form, the CDR3 reads TGTGCCACCAAAGGACTAGGGGGCACCGGGGAGCTGTTTTTT. It encodes CATKGLGGTGELFF.

This clonotype was seen at least ten times. This sequence joins TRBV20-1 and TRBJ2-1; the D is unclear. This CDR3 contains 14 residues. Germline V lookup: CDR1 DFQATT, CDR2 SNEGSKA (reference sequence). V was clipped by 3 bases and J by 4 bases, with 13 bases between them. For the CDR3, the DNA is TGCAGTGCTAGTGGTCGGAACATGTACAATGAGCAGTTCTTC. This encodes CSASGRNMYNEQFF.

The CDR3 DNA is TGTGCCTGGAGTCCCAACAGGAATCAGCCCCAGCATTTT. Its protein is CAWSPNRNQPQHF. The chain combines TRBV30 with TRBJ1-5, with D possibly being TRBD1 (5 bases). The germline CDR1 and CDR2 sequences are GTSNPN and SVGIG (reference sequence). The CDR3 has 13 residues. V lost 2 bases to trimming and J lost 4 bases, with 9 bases between them. The whole variable domain, remainder taken from reference TRBV30 and TRBJ1-5, is SQTIHQWPATLVQPVGSPLSLECTVEGTSNPNLYWYRQAAGRGLQLLFYSVGIGQISSEVPQNLSASRPQDRQFILSSKKLLLSDSGFYLCAWSPNRNQPQHFGDGTRLSIL.

This clonotype showed up many times. The chain carries TRBV7-9 and TRBJ2-1, with TRBD2 matching 9 bases. There are 15 residues in the CDR3. V was pared by 5 bases and J by 9 bases, with 11 bases of the junction left unmatched. The V gene's germline CDR1 is SEHNR and CDR2 FQNEAQ (reference sequence). The CDR3 region is CASSPETEREVEQFF. CDR3 coding DNA: TGTGCCAGCAGCCCGGAGACGGAGCGGGAGGTTGAGCAGTTCTTC.

This clonotype has more than one count but fewer than ten. This chain links TRBV20-1 with TRBJ1-1; D may be TRBD1 (6 bases). V gave up 5 bases and J gave up 0 bases, with 16 bases separating them. Germline assignment: CDR1 DFQATT and CDR2 SNEGSKA (reference sequence). This CDR3 region has 15 residues. CDR3: CSAGGDGTMNTEAFF. The DNA of the CDR3 is TGCAGTGCTGGGGGAGACGGGACAATGAACACTGAAGCTTTCTTT.

The chain uses TRBV12-3 or TRBV12-4 and TRBJ2-3, with a weak D call TRBD2 (5 bases). The CDR3 totals 11 residues. V was shortened by 8 bases and J by 5 bases, with 8 bases between the two germline ends. The CDR3 sequence: CASDREDTQYF. The CDR3, as DNA: TGTGCCAGCGACCGGGAAGATACGCAGTATTTT.

This clonotype was seen a few times. The rearrangement links TRBV10-3 to TRBJ2-7; D remains unclear. From germline, CDR1 is ENHRY and CDR2 SYGVKD. V lost 6 bases and J lost 4, with 13 bases in between. The CDR3 contains 13 residues. The CDR3 nucleotides read TGTGCCATCAGCCCCCCAACCGGGTACGAGCAGTACTTC. Residues: CAISPPTGYEQYF.

This clonotype has ten or more counts. V gene TRBV5-1 combines with J gene TRBJ2-7; possibly TRBD2 for D (5 bases). From germline, CDR1 is SGHRS and CDR2 YFSETQ. This CDR3 spans 14 amino acids. The germline V and J ends were trimmed by 4 bases and 3 bases, with 14 bases remaining between them. CDR3 bases: TGCGCCAGCAGCAGCAGCGGTGCGGACTACGAGCAGTACTTC. Translation: CASSSSGADYEQYF.

This clonotype was counted at least ten times. An end of the junction differs from the germline gene, which may be a read error. The V call is TRBV15, the J call TRBJ2-7, with 9 positions matching TRBD1. This CDR3 has 13 amino acids. CDR1 and CDR2 (germline): LNHNV, YYDKDF (reference sequence). CDR3: CATSGDRVSPPNF. Here the CDR3 DNA reads TGTGCCACCAGCGGGGACAGGGTGTCCCCCCCAAACTTC.